This TCR beta chain stems from a study of vaccination and CD4 T cells after COVID-19. Comment on this clonotype: Its antigen is undetermined.

Study-wide results and caveats: Spike mono-reactivity was found in 304 of the 307 vaccine-specific clones identified in convalescent patients.

Specified treatment: approximately 11-day PBMC culture with coronavirus spike peptide pools or control peptides (ViraFEST assay). The Oncomine TCR Beta short-read assay generated sequence data from the DNA of cultured CD4+ T cells. Via MiXCR, TCRdb re-called the PCR reads, giving one row per CDR3 protein. The sample holds around 13,000 distinct CDR3 sequences, about 36% seen once. This CDR3 is 14 amino acids long. Trimming cost V 6 bases and J 5 bases; bases outside gene matches: 9. Germline V gives CDR1 DFQATT, CDR2 SNEGSKA (reference sequence). Sequenced material: cultured CD4+ T cells from blood. The chain is built from TRBV20-1 and TRBJ1-4; 7 bases line up with TRBD1. This clonotype was sampled from a human donor with COVID-19. The CDR3 reads CSALGGGRNEKLFF. The CDR3 coding sequence is TGCAGTGCCCTGGGAGGGGGCAGGAATGAAAAACTGTTTTTT.